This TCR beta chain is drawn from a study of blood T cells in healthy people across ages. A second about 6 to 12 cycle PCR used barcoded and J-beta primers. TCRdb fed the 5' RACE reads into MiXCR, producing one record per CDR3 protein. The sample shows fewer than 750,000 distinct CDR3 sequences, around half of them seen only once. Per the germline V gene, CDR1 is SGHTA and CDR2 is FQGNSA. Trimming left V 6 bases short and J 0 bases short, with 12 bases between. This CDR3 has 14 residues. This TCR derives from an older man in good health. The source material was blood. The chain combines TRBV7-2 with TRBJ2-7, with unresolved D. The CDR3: CASRTSLASYEQYF. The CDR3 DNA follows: TGTGCCAGCAGGACCAGTTTGGCCTCCTACGAGCAGTACTTC.